The 29 T cell receptor beta chains listed next were all sequenced from one sample in a study of CD8 T cells in ankylosing spondylitis. Study observations and caveats: Blood of patients with ankylosing spondylitis appeared to be characterized by a TCR beta motif of eight highly homologous variants.

Antigens of these TCRs are unknown. Using its own MiXCR run on the 5' RACE reads, TCRdb lists one record per CDR3 protein. The table includes about 540,000 distinct CDR3 sequences, roughly an eighth detected once. The specimen was blood, either unsorted or a sorted T cell fraction (not recorded which). The receptor set was obtained from a male donor with ankylosing spondylitis.

This clonotype was found a few times. The chain carries TRBV27 and TRBJ1-5; a possible D gene is TRBD1 (6 bases). Germline V gene lookup returns CDR1 MNHEY and CDR2 SMNVEV (reference sequence). Trimming left V 2 bases short and J 4 bases short, with 15 bases between. This CDR3 contains 16 residues. The CDR3 DNA follows: TGTGCCAGCAGTTTACGGGGGGCAGTCCCAAATCAGCCCCAGCATTTT. It translates to CASSLRGAVPNQPQHF.

A few counts support this clonotype. The chain has TRBV14 and TRBJ2-4; TRBD1 agrees at 8 bases. The J segment lost 0 bases and the V segment lost 1 base, leaving 8 bases of the junction unmatched. The CDR3 spans 18 residues. Germline V CDR1 and CDR2: SGHDN, FVKESK. CDR3 in amino acids: CASSQAGTGALAKNIQYF. CDR3 nucleotide sequence: TGTGCCAGCAGCCAAGCGGGGACAGGAGCCCTAGCCAAAAACATTCAGTACTTC.

In this sample, this clonotype turned up many times. The chain combines TRBV2 with TRBJ2-3, with a tentative D call TRBD1 (6 bases). The V gene's germline CDR1 is SNHLY and CDR2 FYNNEI. This CDR3 region has 13 residues. V was clipped by 6 bases and J by 4 bases, with 11 bases between them. CDR3 residues: CASSPQGSDTQYF. Here the CDR3 DNA reads TGTGCCAGCAGCCCACAGGGTTCAGATACGCAGTATTTT.

J is TRBJ1-2 and V is TRBV20-1, with D unclear. V was pared by 3 bases and J by 5 bases, with 10 bases between. CDR1 is DFQATT, CDR2 SNEGSKA, per germline (reference sequence). The CDR3 totals 12 residues. In DNA form, the CDR3 reads TGCAGTGCTAGGCGACTGGGGTATGGCTACACCTTC. It specifies CSARRLGYGYTF.

This clonotype has just one count. The CDR3 DNA reads TGTGCCAGCAGTGAGTGGCTCGAGCGGGAGACCCAGTACTTC. This codes for CASSEWLERETQYF. V gene TRBV25-1 combines with J gene TRBJ2-5, with TRBD2 as a possible D gene (5 bases). The ends were cut back, 3 bases at V and 5 bases at J, with 13 bases in the middle. The CDR3 sequence is 14 residues long. Per the germline V gene, CDR1 is MGHDK and CDR2 is SYGVNS.

This clonotype was seen a few times. The rearrangement uses TRBV28 and TRBJ1-1, with D possibly TRBD1 on 5 matching bases. V lost 7 bases, J lost 1 base, and 13 bases lay in between. CDR1 and CDR2 from the germline V gene are MDHEN and SYDVKM. The CDR3 is 14 amino acids. For the CDR3, the DNA is TGTGCCAGCAACCCCGCGGGGGAGAACACTGAAGCTTTCTTT. It specifies CASNPAGENTEAFF.

The table lists this clonotype with a few counts. The rearrangement links TRBV14 to TRBJ2-2; D gene unclear. Trimming pared 4 bases from V and 1 base from J, leaving 4 bases between. This CDR3 has 13 amino acids. The germline gives CDR1 SGHDN, CDR2 FVKESK. The CDR3: CASSRWNTGELFF. CDR3 nucleotide sequence: TGTGCCAGCAGCCGCTGGAACACCGGGGAGCTGTTTTTT. Using reference TRBV14 and TRBJ2-2 for the parts outside the CDR3, the full variable domain is EAGVTQFPSHSVIEKGQTVTLRCDPISGHDNLYWYRRVMGKEIKFLLHFVKESKQDESGMPNNRFLAERTGGTYSTLKVQPAELEDSGVYFCASSRWNTGELFFGEGSRLTVL.

This sequence joins TRBV7-7 and TRBJ2-1, with D perhaps TRBD2 (5 bases). CDR1 is SSHAT and CDR2 is FNYEAQ in the germline V gene (reference sequence). The CDR3 has 14 residues. V was shortened by 2 bases and J by 4 bases, with 9 bases between the two germline ends. Written as DNA, the CDR3 is TGTGCCAGCAGCTTAAGCGGAGAGTACAATGAGCAGTTCTTC. Protein sequence: CASSLSGEYNEQFF.

This clonotype was seen a few times. The chain uses TRBV21-1 and TRBJ1-1; the table gives TRBD1 as D, unverified against the DNA. TRBV21-1 is termed a pseudogene. The CDR3 spans 14 residues. CDR3 sequence: CASSAVGGATEAFF. As DNA, the CDR3 is TGTGCCAGCAGCGCTGTAGGGGGGGCAACTGAAGCTTTCTTT.

J is TRBJ2-2 and V is TRBV7-8; no clear D. CDR1 and CDR2 (germline): SGHVS, FQNEAQ. V lost 0 bases to trimming and J lost 5 bases, with 7 bases between them. The CDR3 covers 14 residues. The CDR3 DNA is TGTGCCAGCAGCTTAGCTCGCCAAACCGGGGAGCTGTTTTTT. This gives the protein CASSLARQTGELFF.

The chain links TRBV20-1 to TRBJ1-1, with a possible D match to TRBD1 (5 bases). This CDR3 spans 12 amino acids. The germline V gene has CDR1 DFQATT and CDR2 SNEGSKA (reference sequence). V gave up 5 bases and J gave up 2 bases, with 9 bases separating them. The CDR3 DNA reads as TGCAGTGCTCGACAGTTCAACACTGAAGCTTTCTTT. Protein sequence: CSARQFNTEAFF.

The gene calls are TRBV15 and TRBJ1-2, with TRBD1 matching over 11 bases. The junction had 16 bases not matched to a gene; V was cut back by 6 bases and J by 4 bases. CDR1 and CDR2 from the germline V gene are LNHNV and YYDKDF (reference sequence). The CDR3 sequence is 18 residues long. The CDR3 reads CATRKSGMGQGDIYGYTF. The CDR3 DNA is TGTGCCACCAGGAAGAGTGGGATGGGACAGGGGGATATCTATGGCTACACCTTC.

This clonotype was seen only a few times. The chain uses TRBV6-5 and TRBJ2-7; maybe TRBD1 (5 bases). The V gene lost 0 bases and the J gene lost 2 bases, with 8 bases spanning the gap. The CDR3 is 14 amino acids. The germline V gene encodes CDR1 MNHEY and CDR2 SVGAGI. In nucleotides, the CDR3 is TGTGCCAGCAGTTACTCGCAGGGCACCTACGAGCAGTACGTC. It yields the protein CASSYSQGTYEQYV.

This clonotype turned up a few times. This chain connects TRBV7-8 to TRBJ2-1; D may be TRBD1 (5 bases). The CDR3 is 15 amino acids. The V gene lost 6 bases and the J gene lost 1 base, with 13 bases spanning the gap. CDR1 SGHVS and CDR2 FQNEAQ come from the germline V gene. This CDR3 is CASRGSGNSYNEQFF. The CDR3 DNA sequence: TGTGCCAGCAGGGGATCAGGGAATTCCTACAATGAGCAGTTCTTC.

The table lists this clonotype with many counts. The chain employs TRBV5-1 and TRBJ1-1; D gene unclear. The germline gives CDR1 SGHRS, CDR2 YFSETQ. The CDR3 loop spans 14 amino acids. V lost 3 bases and J 0 bases, leaving 9 bases between the germline ends. For the CDR3, the DNA is TGCGCCAGCAGCTCCGAAAACCTGAACACTGAAGCTTTCTTT. Protein: CASSSENLNTEAFF.

The chain couples TRBV9 to TRBJ2-1; perhaps TRBD2 as D (7 bases). The V gene's germline CDR1 is SGDLS and CDR2 YYNGEE. V lost 0 bases and J 3 bases, leaving 10 bases between the germline ends. The CDR3 spans 15 residues. The CDR3 region is CASSVAGGLYNEQFF. The CDR3 DNA reads TGTGCCAGCAGCGTAGCGGGGGGCCTCTACAATGAGCAGTTCTTC. The full variable domain, completed using reference TRBV9 and TRBJ2-1, is DSGVTQTPKHLITATGQRVTLRCSPRSGDLSVYWYQQSLDQGLQFLIQYYNGEERAKGNILERFSAQQFPDLHSELNLSSLELGDSALYFCASSVAGGLYNEQFFGPGTRLTVL.

This clonotype was seen at least ten times. V is TRBV12-3 or TRBV12-4 and J is TRBJ1-6; 7 bases map to TRBD1. Trimming removed 6 bases from V and 7 bases from J; junction bases left unmatched: 3. There are 13 residues in the CDR3. For the CDR3, the DNA is TGTGCCAGCAGACCGACAGGGAATTCACCCCTCCACTTT. Translating it yields CASRPTGNSPLHF.

The V gene is TRBV7-6, the J gene TRBJ2-1; 9 bases are shared with TRBD2. J was trimmed by 11 bases and V by 1 base; bases with no gene match: 9. Germline assignment: CDR1 SGHVS and CDR2 FNYEAQ. CDR3 length equals 15 residues. CDR3 bases: TGTGCCAGCAGCTTAGACGCGGGGGGGACTTCTAAGCAGTTCTTC. Protein product: CASSLDAGGTSKQFF. Supplemented by reference TRBV7-6 and TRBJ2-1, the full variable domain reads GAGVSQSPRYKVTKRGQDVALRCDPISGHVSLYWYRQALGQGPEFLTYFNYEAQQDKSGLPNDRFSAERPEGSISTLTIQRTEQRDSAMYRCASSLDAGGTSKQFFGPGTRLTVL.

The chain couples TRBV29-1 to TRBJ2-3, with 8 bases fitting TRBD2. Looked up from germline, CDR1 is SQVTM and CDR2 is ANQGSEA. This CDR3 is built from 13 residues. The J segment lost 2 bases and the V segment lost 6 bases, leaving 4 bases of the junction unmatched. CDR3 sequence (DNA): TGCAGCGTCCGCGGGAGGTACACAGATACGCAGTATTTT. Protein product: CSVRGRYTDTQYF.

This sequence joins TRBV15 and TRBJ2-5, with TRBD1 matching 7 bases. Germline trimming cut 1 base from V and 0 bases from J; bases unmatched to any gene: 2. This CDR3 has 15 amino acids. Germline V gene sequence: CDR1 LNHNV, CDR2 YYDKDF (reference sequence). The CDR3, as DNA: TGTGCCACCAGCAGAGCGGGACAGAACCAAGAGACCCAGTACTTC. Amino acids: CATSRAGQNQETQYF.

The genes are TRBV7-6 and TRBJ2-2; a weak D match, TRBD2 (6 bases). The CDR3 extends over 15 amino acids. Deletions cut 3 bases from V and 5 bases from J, with 13 bases between. Germline assignment: CDR1 SGHVS and CDR2 FNYEAQ. The CDR3 DNA follows: TGTGCCAGCAGCTTGTCCGCGGCGGGGACCGGGGAGCTGTTTTTT. As protein: CASSLSAAGTGELFF.

V usage is TRBV10-3 and J usage is TRBJ2-1; possible D gene TRBD1, 6 bases. CDR3 length: 18 residues. Trimming cost V 2 bases and J 0 bases, with 17 bases left between them. Germline V lookup: CDR1 ENHRY, CDR2 SYGVKD. The CDR3 nucleotides are TGTGCCATCAGTGAGGGGGATTCACAGGGAAACTCCTACAATGAGCAGTTCTTC. Translation gives CAISEGDSQGNSYNEQFF.

This chain joins TRBV20-1 and TRBJ1-5; possibly TRBD1 for D (6 bases). The CDR3 spans 13 residues. Germline loops: CDR1 DFQATT, CDR2 SNEGSKA (reference sequence). V dropped 6 bases and J dropped 3 bases, with 12 bases sitting between them. The chain's CDR3 is CSALQGDNQPQHF. CDR3 nucleotides: TGCAGTGCACTACAGGGTGACAATCAGCCCCAGCATTTT.

The chain is built from TRBV12-3 or TRBV12-4 and TRBJ2-5; D gene uncertain. Trimming pared 4 bases from V and 4 bases from J, leaving 16 bases between. CDR3 length: 15 amino acids. The CDR3 sequence is CASSWNVGSSETQYF. Written as DNA, the CDR3 is TGTGCCAGCAGTTGGAACGTAGGATCCTCAGAGACCCAGTACTTC.

The chain is built from TRBV3-1 and TRBJ2-7, with D perhaps assigned TRBD1 or TRBD2 (5 bases each). V was trimmed by 0 bases and J by 6 bases, leaving 12 bases between them. In germline, CDR1 is LGHDT, CDR2 YNNKEL (reference sequence). This CDR3 is built from 14 residues. The DNA of the CDR3 is TGTGCCAGCAGCCAAGATAATAGGGGACGCGAGCAGTACGTC. Amino acid sequence: CASSQDNRGREQYV.

The chain joins TRBV7-8 to TRBJ2-1, with 8 bases identical to TRBD2. Per germline, CDR1 SGHVS and CDR2 FQNEAQ. The CDR3 runs 14 residues. Germline trimming cut 5 bases from V and 8 bases from J; bases unmatched to any gene: 8. The CDR3 DNA follows: TGTGCCAGCAGCCCCCGGACTAGCAGGGATGAGCAGTTCTTC. Translating gives CASSPRTSRDEQFF.

The chain uses TRBV7-2 and TRBJ1-2, with 7 bases matching TRBD1. The V and J ends lost 5 bases and 4 bases, in that order; junction bases with no gene match: 13. Per germline, CDR1 SGHTA and CDR2 FQGNSA. The CDR3 contains 16 residues. The DNA of the CDR3 is TGTGCCAGCAGCGAAGGGAGGGGGCTTTTTAGCTATGGCTACACCTTC. Amino acids: CASSEGRGLFSYGYTF.

The chain couples TRBV5-1 to TRBJ2-6; unclear D gene. CDR3 length: 18 amino acids. Per the germline V gene, CDR1 is SGHRS and CDR2 is YFSETQ. Deletions cut 0 bases from V and 0 bases from J, with 13 bases between. This CDR3 reads CASSLGNPLPSGANVLTF. The CDR3 DNA follows: TGCGCCAGCAGCTTGGGGAATCCTCTTCCCTCTGGGGCCAACGTCCTGACTTTC. The whole variable domain, filled in from reference TRBV5-1 and TRBJ2-6, reads KAGVTQTPRYLIKTRGQQVTLSCSPISGHRSVSWYQQTPGQGLQFLFEYFSETQRNKGNFPGRFSGRQFSNSRSEMNVSTLELGDSALYLCASSLGNPLPSGANVLTFGAGSRLTVL.

Only a few counts were recorded for this clonotype. The genes are TRBV24-1 and TRBJ2-1; the match to TRBD2 covers 8 bases. The CDR3 loop spans 13 amino acids. Germline trimming cut 4 bases from V and 9 bases from J; bases unmatched to any gene: 4. From germline, CDR1 is KGHDR and CDR2 SFDVKD. CDR3 DNA sequence: TGTGCCACCAGTGAGCGGGAGGACGGTGAGCAGTTCTTC. Its translation is CATSEREDGEQFF.